The clone carrying this T cell receptor (beta chain) was seen many times. Germline CDR1 is MGHDK and CDR2 is SYGVNS. Trimming cost V 5 bases and J 9 bases; bases outside gene matches: 7. This CDR3 is 13 amino acids long. These data are taken from a study of CD8+CD57+ T cells in acquired aplastic anemia. TCR beta VDJ and CDR3 were profiled, and genomic DNA was the template. From the reads, TCRdb called clonotypes with MiXCR, one entry per CDR3 protein. This table has roughly 81,000 distinct CDR3 sequences, roughly half appearing once. The clonotype originates from a human donor in good health, serving as a control. This rearrangement joins TRBV25-1 to TRBJ2-1; 7 bases are shared with TRBD2. Specimen: sorted CD4+, CD8+, or CD8+CD57+ T cells (not recorded which) from PBMCs. CDR3 in amino acids: CASSHGLEGEQFF. The CDR3 DNA follows: TGTGCCAGCAGTCATGGACTAGAAGGTGAGCAGTTCTTC.